The clone carrying this T cell receptor beta chain came up a few times. Its specificity is unknown. This specimen comes from a study of T cells in Graves' hyperthyroidism and ophthalmopathy. Study-level results: Model output signaled ophthalmopathy a median approximately six months ahead of onset.

Regions amplified from RNA transcripts were the TCR beta CDR3 regions. The HTBI primer set drove a first-round RT-PCR of the TCR CDR3. TCRdb fed the multiplex PCR reads into MiXCR, producing one record per CDR3 protein. This table has over 700,000 distinct CDR3 sequences, roughly 40% appearing once. Those patients with uncontrolled infection, other autoimmune disease, pregnancy or lactation were excluded. V gave up 5 bases and J gave up 4 bases; unmatched junction bases: 7. This CDR3 comprises 14 residues. CDR1 and CDR2 (germline): DFQATT, SNEGSKA (reference sequence). The TCR originated in a man younger than 30 with Graves' hyperthyroidism. Sequenced input: blood. The chain is built from TRBV20-1 and TRBJ2-5, with TRBD2 matching over 10 bases. The CDR3 is CSARVAGGSETQYF. The CDR3 region has the DNA TGCAGTGCTCGGGTAGCGGGGGGATCAGAGACCCAGTACTTC.